Presented here are 27 T cell receptor beta chains from one specimen sequenced in a study of cytomegalovirus exposure and HLA in healthy donors. PCR employed 60 Vbeta and 13 Jbeta primers. Produced via immunoSEQ multiplex PCR; TCRdb's table is partial and in-frame only. The table includes under 200,000 clones, 10% to 15% detected once. The sample taken for sequencing was PBMCs. These receptors were taken from a man aged 45-65 years in good health and CMV-seropositive.

V is TRBV6-5 and J is TRBJ2-5, with TRBD2 identical over 10 bases. The germline gives CDR1 MNHEY, CDR2 SVGAGI. V was pared by 3 bases and J by 1 base, with 5 bases of the junction left unmatched. CDR3 length: 16 residues. CDR3 in amino acids: CASSYSGGSFQETQYF. CDR3 coding DNA: TGTGCCAGCAGTTATAGCGGGGGGTCCTTCCAAGAGACCCAGTACTTC.

This clone was counted between two and nine times. The chain combines TRBV5-1 with TRBJ2-2, with D possibly being TRBD1 (5 bases). From germline, CDR1 is SGHRS and CDR2 YFSETQ. The CDR3 is 14 residues long. With 3 bases removed from V and 0 bases from J, the gap between germline ends came to 6 bases. CDR3 protein: CASSWGTNTGELFF. Here the CDR3 DNA reads TGCGCCAGCAGCTGGGGCACGAACACCGGGGAGCTGTTTTTT.

This clone was counted between two and nine times. This sequence joins TRBV12-5 and TRBJ1-4, with a possible D match to TRBD1 (6 bases). V gave up 1 base and J gave up 8 bases, with 14 bases separating them. The CDR3 length is 15 residues. In germline, CDR1 is LGHNT, CDR2 FRNRAP. The CDR3, as DNA: TGTGCTAGTGGTTTGGGCAGGGGTCCGAGGGAAAAACTGTTTTTT. Amino acids: CASGLGRGPREKLFF.

The chain carries TRBV6-5 and TRBJ2-2; 7 bases map to TRBD2. The V gene end was trimmed by 6 bases and the J gene end by 5 bases; junction bases not matched to a gene: 9. This CDR3 has 15 amino acids. In germline, CDR1 is MNHEY, CDR2 SVGAGI. CDR3 sequence (DNA): TGTGCCAGCAGGACTCCGGGGGGACGAACCGGGGAGCTGTTTTTT. Translation gives CASRTPGGRTGELFF.

The V gene is TRBV6-1, the J gene TRBJ1-4, with D maybe TRBD1 (5 bases). Germline V lookup: CDR1 MNHNS, CDR2 SASEGT. Trimming took off 8 bases at V and 6 bases at J, with 10 bases between the two ends. The CDR3 is 12 amino acids. This CDR3 is CASGAWYEKLFF. CDR3 DNA: TGTGCCAGCGGGGCCTGGTATGAAAAACTGTTTTTT.

The chain uses TRBV5-1 and TRBJ2-3, with TRBD2 matching over 9 bases. The junction had 1 base not matched to a gene; V was cut back by 0 bases and J by 5 bases. This CDR3 is 14 amino acids long. Germline-derived CDR1 and CDR2 are SGHRS and YFSETQ. CDR3 in DNA: TGCGCCAGCAGCTTGGGCGGGGGGGGAGATACGCAGTATTTT. Translation gives CASSLGGGGDTQYF.

The rearrangement joins TRBV2 to TRBJ2-7; D is perhaps TRBD2 (5 bases). Germline assignment: CDR1 SNHLY and CDR2 FYNNEI. V lost 5 bases and J lost 1, with 15 bases in between. This CDR3 contains 15 residues. The CDR3 DNA sequence: TGTGCCAGCAGTTTAGACGGACTCCAATCCTACGAGCAGTACTTC. Its translation is CASSLDGLQSYEQYF.

Only a few counts were recorded for this clone. The chain recombines TRBV2 with TRBJ1-1; D gene uncertain. Trimming stripped 2 bases from V and 3 bases from J, with 10 bases between. The germline V gene has CDR1 SNHLY and CDR2 FYNNEI. The CDR3 totals 14 residues. This CDR3 reads CASSESTRYTEAFF. The CDR3 nucleotides are TGTGCCAGCAGTGAATCGACACGATACACTGAAGCTTTCTTT.

This clone has more than one count but fewer than ten. The CDR3: CASSLLGGYTGELFF. In DNA form, the CDR3 reads TGTGCCAGCAGCCTCCTGGGGGGGTACACCGGGGAGCTGTTTTTT. V usage is TRBV6-5 and J usage is TRBJ2-2; 7 bases fit TRBD2. This CDR3 has 15 amino acids. V lost 6 bases and J lost 3; bases outside the gene matches: 7. The germline gives CDR1 MNHEY, CDR2 SVGAGI.

This clone was seen a few times. The J gene is TRBJ1-1, the V gene TRBV4-1; a possible D gene is TRBD1 (5 bases). CDR1 MGHRA and CDR2 YSYEKL come from the germline V gene. Deletions cut 3 bases from V and 1 base from J, with 12 bases between. The CDR3 runs to 15 residues. The CDR3 region has the DNA TGCGCCAGCAGCCAGAGGGGACTCACGAACACTGAAGCTTTCTTT. Its translation: CASSQRGLTNTEAFF.

The chain employs TRBV29-1 and TRBJ2-1; 7 bases line up with TRBD2. CDR3 size: 17 residues. J gave up 1 base and V 7 bases, and 16 bases lay outside the gene matches. Germline CDR1 SQVTM, CDR2 ANQGSEA. CDR3 nucleotides: TGCAGCGGCGAGGGTGGGGTGGGACTACAATCCTACAATGAGCAGTTCTTC. Its protein product is CSGEGGVGLQSYNEQFF.

This clone was recorded a few times. This rearrangement joins TRBV21-1 to TRBJ1-2. TRBV21-1 is a known pseudogene. The CDR3 contains 16 residues. CDR3 region: CASSARRGTQGYGYTF. DNA for the CDR3: TGTGCCAGCAGCGCCCGGAGGGGCACCCAAGGCTATGGCTACACCTTC.

The V and J genes are TRBV5-1 and TRBJ1-1; perhaps TRBD1 as D (5 bases). Germline V gene data show CDR1 as SGHRS and CDR2 as YFSETQ. Deletions cut 4 bases from V and 5 bases from J, with 15 bases between. The CDR3 runs 14 residues. The CDR3 loop reads CASSRTNSGTEAFF. CDR3 coding DNA: TGCGCCAGCAGCAGGACGAATTCAGGGACTGAAGCTTTCTTT.

The chain has TRBV28 and TRBJ1-6; 8 bases match TRBD1. CDR3 length: 16 amino acids. The ends lost 5 bases at V and 7 bases at J; junction bases unmatched: 10. Germline assignment: CDR1 MDHEN and CDR2 SYDVKM. The CDR3 region is CASSPIGQGENSPLHF. In nucleotides, the CDR3 is TGTGCCAGCAGTCCAATCGGACAGGGTGAAAATTCACCCCTCCACTTT.

The rearrangement uses TRBV19 and TRBJ1-4; D not resolved. The germline gives CDR1 LNHDA, CDR2 SQIVND (reference sequence). The CDR3 is 13 residues long. V was pared by 8 bases and J by 1 base, with 8 bases between. The CDR3 here is CASCAGTNEKLFF. The CDR3 nucleotides read TGTGCCAGTTGCGCGGGAACTAATGAAAAACTGTTTTTT.

The chain has TRBV19 and TRBJ1-5; 9 nucleotides agree with TRBD1. The germline gives CDR1 LNHDA, CDR2 SQIVND (reference sequence). The CDR3 extends over 14 amino acids. Losses at the gene ends were 5 bases for V and 5 bases for J; bases not matched to a gene: 4. The CDR3 reads CASSGDRADQPQHF. As DNA, the CDR3 is TGTGCCAGTAGTGGGGACAGGGCGGATCAGCCCCAGCATTTT. Supplemented by reference TRBV19 and TRBJ1-5, the full variable domain reads DGGITQSPKYLFRKEGQNVTLSCEQNLNHDAMYWYRQDPGQGLRLIYYSQIVNDFQKGDIAEGYSVSREKKESFPLTVTSAQKNPTAFYLCASSGDRADQPQHFGDGTRLSIL.

This clone was seen only a few times. The chain couples TRBV15 to TRBJ2-1; D is unclear. The CDR3 is 13 amino acids. CDR1 LNHNV and CDR2 YYDKDF come from the germline V gene (reference sequence). Trimming removed 0 bases at V and 6 bases at J, with 6 bases between. CDR3 amino acids: CATSRDAVNEQFF. The CDR3 nucleotides are TGTGCCACCAGCAGAGATGCGGTCAATGAGCAGTTCTTC.

This clone was seen a handful of times. The chain uses TRBV4-3 and TRBJ2-6; D is uncertain. The CDR3 sequence is 14 residues long. Germline V gene lookup returns CDR1 LGHNA and CDR2 YSLEER. The germline V and J ends were trimmed by 0 bases and 12 bases, with 12 bases remaining between them. In DNA form, the CDR3 reads TGCGCCAGCAGCCAAGAGTTAGCCGGGTTCGTCCTGACTTTC. It yields the protein CASSQELAGFVLTF.

This clone was counted between two and nine times. The chain is built from TRBV28 and TRBJ1-5; D remains ambiguous. In germline, CDR1 is MDHEN, CDR2 SYDVKM. V lost 7 bases to trimming and J lost 1 base, with 20 bases between them. The CDR3 has 17 residues. DNA of the CDR3: TGTGCCAGCACCCCCGAGAGGCGAATAGAGAGCAATCAGCCCCAGCATTTT. Protein: CASTPERRIESNQPQHF.

This chain joins TRBV2 and TRBJ2-3; D remains ambiguous. CDR1 is SNHLY and CDR2 is FYNNEI in the germline V gene. V was pared by 5 bases and J by 0 bases, with 12 bases between. CDR3 length: 15 amino acids. CDR3 coding DNA: TGTGCCAGCAGTCTTGGCACCCTTAGCACAGATACGCAGTATTTT. Encoded protein: CASSLGTLSTDTQYF.

This sequence joins TRBV10-3 and TRBJ1-2; the D gene is possibly TRBD1 (5 bases). The CDR3 length is 13 residues. V was shortened by 5 bases and J by 7 bases, with 14 bases between the two germline ends. Germline V gene sequence: CDR1 ENHRY, CDR2 SYGVKD. For the CDR3, the DNA is TGTGCCATCAGTCCCCCGGCGGGGGGTGGCTACACCTTC. Translation gives CAISPPAGGGYTF.

This clone was detected a few times. This chain uses TRBV7-2 with TRBJ2-7, with D tentatively TRBD2 (6 bases). CDR1 SGHTA and CDR2 FQGNSA come from the germline V gene. Trimming shortened V by 1 base and J by 4 bases, and 17 bases separated the two germline ends. The CDR3 totals 16 residues. CDR3 loop: CASSLGPGTYGYEQYV. The CDR3 nucleotides read TGTGCCAGCAGCTTAGGCCCAGGGACTTATGGGTACGAGCAGTACGTC.

The chain recombines TRBV4-2 with TRBJ2-1, with 7 bases aligning to TRBD1. V shed 4 bases and J 5 bases; nucleotides not matched to a gene: 11. The germline V gene has CDR1 LGHNA and CDR2 YNFKEQ. This CDR3 is 16 amino acids long. The CDR3 sequence: CASSLLQGRVHNEQFF. CDR3 coding DNA: TGTGCCAGCAGCCTGCTACAGGGGAGAGTCCACAATGAGCAGTTCTTC.

This clone was seen more than once but under ten times. V gene TRBV4-1 combines with J gene TRBJ2-5; D gene ambiguous. The CDR3 extends over 14 amino acids. V lost 0 bases and J 0 bases, leaving 5 bases between the germline ends. Germline loops: CDR1 MGHRA, CDR2 YSYEKL. CDR3 sequence (DNA): TGCGCCAGCAGCCAAGATAGCTACCAAGAGACCCAGTACTTC. This codes for CASSQDSYQETQYF.

This clone turned up a few times. This sequence joins TRBV6-5 and TRBJ1-4; D ambiguous. The V gene's germline CDR1 is MNHEY and CDR2 SVGAGI. Deletions cut 5 bases from V and 8 bases from J, with 15 bases between. The CDR3 totals 14 residues. The CDR3 sequence: CASSPREGGEKLFF. CDR3 DNA sequence: TGTGCCAGCAGTCCCCGGGAGGGTGGGGAAAAACTGTTTTTT.

The rearrangement joins TRBV6-6 to TRBJ2-3; D possibly corresponds to TRBD1 (6 bases). Trimming removed 0 bases from V and 8 bases from J, with 15 bases in between. From germline, CDR1 is MNHNY and CDR2 SVGAGI (reference sequence). The CDR3 runs to 15 residues. The CDR3 DNA is TGTGCCAGCAGTTACTCTAAGGGGGATCTGGGTACGCAGTATTTT. Encoded protein: CASSYSKGDLGTQYF.

This clone was counted only a few times. V usage is TRBV18 and J usage is TRBJ1-6; 7 bases are shared with TRBD1. V lost 3 bases, J lost 6 bases, and 5 bases stayed unmatched. This CDR3 spans 15 amino acids. CDR1 is KGHSH and CDR2 is LQKENI in the germline V gene. CDR3 DNA sequence: TGTGCCAGCTCACCGGAGGGGGCCTCTAATTCACCCCTCCACTTT. This gives the protein CASSPEGASNSPLHF. Variable domain in full (rest from reference TRBV18 and TRBJ1-6): NAGVMQNPRHLVRRRGQEARLRCSPMKGHSHVYWYRQLPEEGLKFMVYLQKENIIDESGMPKERFSAEFPKEGPSILRIQQVVRGDSAAYFCASSPEGASNSPLHFGNGTRLTVT.